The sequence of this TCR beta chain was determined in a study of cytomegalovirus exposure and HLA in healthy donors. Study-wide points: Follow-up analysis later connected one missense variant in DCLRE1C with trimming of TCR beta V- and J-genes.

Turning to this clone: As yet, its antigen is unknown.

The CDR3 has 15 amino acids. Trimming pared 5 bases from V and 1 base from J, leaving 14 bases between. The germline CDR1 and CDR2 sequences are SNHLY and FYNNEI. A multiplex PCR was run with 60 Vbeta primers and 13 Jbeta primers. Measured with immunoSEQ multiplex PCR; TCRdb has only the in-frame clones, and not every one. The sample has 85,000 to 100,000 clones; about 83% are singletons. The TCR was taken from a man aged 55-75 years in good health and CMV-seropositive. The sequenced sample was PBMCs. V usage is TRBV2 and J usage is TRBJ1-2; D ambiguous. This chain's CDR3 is CASSRTDWYNYGYTF. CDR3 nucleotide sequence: TGTGCCAGCAGTCGGACGGACTGGTATAACTATGGCTACACCTTC.